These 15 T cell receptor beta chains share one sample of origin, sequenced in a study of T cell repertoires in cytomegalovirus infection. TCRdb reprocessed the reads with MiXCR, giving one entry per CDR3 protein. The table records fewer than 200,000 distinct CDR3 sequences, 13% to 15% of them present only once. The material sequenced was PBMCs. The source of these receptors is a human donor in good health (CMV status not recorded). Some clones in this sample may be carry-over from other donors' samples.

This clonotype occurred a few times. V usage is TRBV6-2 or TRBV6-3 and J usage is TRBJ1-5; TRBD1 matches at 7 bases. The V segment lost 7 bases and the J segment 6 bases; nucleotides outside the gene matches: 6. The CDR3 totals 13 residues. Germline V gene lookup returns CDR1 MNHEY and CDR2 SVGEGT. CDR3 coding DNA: TGTGCCAGCAAAGACAGGGTAGTTCAGCCCCAGCATTTT. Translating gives CASKDRVVQPQHF.

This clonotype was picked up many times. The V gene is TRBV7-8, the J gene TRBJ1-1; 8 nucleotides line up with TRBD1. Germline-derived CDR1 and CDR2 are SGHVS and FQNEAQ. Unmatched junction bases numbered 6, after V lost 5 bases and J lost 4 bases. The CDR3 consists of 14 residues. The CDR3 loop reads CASSLRGRATEAFF. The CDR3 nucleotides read TGTGCCAGCAGCCTCAGGGGGCGCGCCACTGAAGCTTTCTTT. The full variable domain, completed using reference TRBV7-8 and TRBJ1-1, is GAGVSQSPRYKVAKRGQDVALRCDPISGHVSLFWYQQALGQGPEFLTYFQNEAQLDKSGLPSDRFFAERPEGSVSTLKIQRTQQEDSAVYLCASSLRGRATEAFFGQGTRLTVV.

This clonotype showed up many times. The CDR3 nucleotides are TGTGCCAGCAGCGGGCGGGCATATGGCTACACCTTC. This gives the protein CASSGRAYGYTF. This chain uses TRBV12-3 or TRBV12-4 with TRBJ1-2; no firm D call. This CDR3 region has 12 residues. The V end was cut by 6 bases, the J end by 5 bases, with 10 bases between.

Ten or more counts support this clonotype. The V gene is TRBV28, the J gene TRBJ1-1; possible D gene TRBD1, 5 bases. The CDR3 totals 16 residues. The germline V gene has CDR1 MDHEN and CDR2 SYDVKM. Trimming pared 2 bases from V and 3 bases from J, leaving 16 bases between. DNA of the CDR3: TGTGCCAGCAGTTTAGACGCGGCCTTGGGGGACACTGAAGCTTTCTTT. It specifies CASSLDAALGDTEAFF.

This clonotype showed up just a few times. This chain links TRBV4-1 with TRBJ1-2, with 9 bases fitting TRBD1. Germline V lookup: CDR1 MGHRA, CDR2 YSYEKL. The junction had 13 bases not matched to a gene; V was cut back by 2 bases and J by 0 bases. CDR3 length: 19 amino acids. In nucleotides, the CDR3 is TGCGCCAGCAGCCAAATCATACCGAGGACAGGGGACTCTAACTATGGCTACACCTTC. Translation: CASSQIIPRTGDSNYGYTF.

The CDR3 region is CASTSRMSNTEAFF. CDR3 nucleotide sequence: TGTGCCAGTACCAGTAGAATGTCGAACACTGAAGCTTTCTTT. The V and J genes are TRBV19 and TRBJ1-1; D remains ambiguous. Germline V gives CDR1 LNHDA, CDR2 SQIVND (reference sequence). The CDR3 runs to 14 residues. V was trimmed by 7 bases and J by 1 base, leaving 13 bases between them.

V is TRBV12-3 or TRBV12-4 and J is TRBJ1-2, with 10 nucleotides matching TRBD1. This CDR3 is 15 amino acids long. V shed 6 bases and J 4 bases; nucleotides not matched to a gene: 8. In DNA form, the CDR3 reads TGTGCCAGCAGCGACCGGGACAGGGGAATCTATGGCTACACCTTC. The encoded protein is CASSDRDRGIYGYTF.

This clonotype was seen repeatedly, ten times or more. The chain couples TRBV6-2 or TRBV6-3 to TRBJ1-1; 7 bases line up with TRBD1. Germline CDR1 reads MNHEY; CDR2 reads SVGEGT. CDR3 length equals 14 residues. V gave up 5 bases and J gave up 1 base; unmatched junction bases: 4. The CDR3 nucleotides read TGTGCCAGCAGTCCGGACAGGTCGAACACTGAAGCTTTCTTT. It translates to CASSPDRSNTEAFF.

CDR3 sequence reads: CASSSDRARETQYF. The CDR3, as DNA: TGTGCCAGCAGCTCAGACAGGGCTAGGGAGACCCAGTACTTC. The chain carries TRBV7-6 and TRBJ2-5, with TRBD1 identical over 7 bases. In germline, CDR1 is SGHVS, CDR2 FNYEAQ. CDR3 length equals 14 residues. Germline trimming cut 4 bases from V and 5 bases from J; bases unmatched to any gene: 7. Supplemented by reference TRBV7-6 and TRBJ2-5, the full variable domain reads GAGVSQSPRYKVTKRGQDVALRCDPISGHVSLYWYRQALGQGPEFLTYFNYEAQQDKSGLPNDRFSAERPEGSISTLTIQRTEQRDSAMYRCASSSDRARETQYFGPGTRLLVL.

CDR3 bases: TGCAGCGCTTCCGGGACAGGGAATTTGGCCGGGGAGCTGTTTTTT. Translating gives CSASGTGNLAGELFF. The chain joins TRBV29-1 to TRBJ2-2; 9 bases agree with TRBD1. The J segment lost 6 bases and the V segment lost 7 bases, leaving 12 bases of the junction unmatched. Per the germline V gene, CDR1 is SQVTM and CDR2 is ANQGSEA. This CDR3 spans 15 amino acids.

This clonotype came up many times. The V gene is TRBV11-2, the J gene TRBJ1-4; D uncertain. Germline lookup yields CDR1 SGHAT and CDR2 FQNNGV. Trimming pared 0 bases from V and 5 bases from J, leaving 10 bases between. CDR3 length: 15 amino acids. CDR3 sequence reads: CASSLDGVRNEKLFF. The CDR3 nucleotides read TGTGCCAGCAGCTTAGATGGAGTCAGGAATGAAAAACTGTTTTTT.

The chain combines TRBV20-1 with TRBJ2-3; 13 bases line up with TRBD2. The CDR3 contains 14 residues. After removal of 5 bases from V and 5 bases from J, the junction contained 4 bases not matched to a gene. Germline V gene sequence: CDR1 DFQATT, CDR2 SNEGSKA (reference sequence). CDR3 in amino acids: CSAGLAGVEDTQYF. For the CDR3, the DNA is TGCAGTGCTGGACTAGCGGGAGTAGAAGATACGCAGTATTTT.

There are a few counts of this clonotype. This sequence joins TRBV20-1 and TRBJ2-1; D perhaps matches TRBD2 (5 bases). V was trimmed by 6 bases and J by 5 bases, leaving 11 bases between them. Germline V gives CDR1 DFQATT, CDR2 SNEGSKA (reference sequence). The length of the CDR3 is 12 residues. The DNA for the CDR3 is TGCAGTGCCCCGGACTGGGACAATGAGCAGTTCTTC. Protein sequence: CSAPDWDNEQFF.

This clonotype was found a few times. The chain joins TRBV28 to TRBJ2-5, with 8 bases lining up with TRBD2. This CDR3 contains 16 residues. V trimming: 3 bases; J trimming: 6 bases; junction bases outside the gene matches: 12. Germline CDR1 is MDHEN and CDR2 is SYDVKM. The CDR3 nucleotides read TGTGCCAGCAGTTTTTTCGGAGCGGGAGAGGGAAAGACCCAGTACTTC. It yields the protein CASSFFGAGEGKTQYF.

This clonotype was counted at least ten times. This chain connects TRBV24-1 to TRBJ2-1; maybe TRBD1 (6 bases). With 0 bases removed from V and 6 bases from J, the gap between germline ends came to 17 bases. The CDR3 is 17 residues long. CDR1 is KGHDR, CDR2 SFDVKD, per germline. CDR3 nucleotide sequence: TGTGCCACCAGTGATTTGGGGCGACAGGTAGGAGTCAATGAGCAGTTCTTC. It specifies CATSDLGRQVGVNEQFF.